The 13 T cell receptor beta chains below all came from one sample that was sequenced in a study of tumor-infiltrating lymphocytes in primary liver carcinoma. With approximately 470 ng total RNA as template and a constant-region primer, TCR beta cDNA was made. Each TCR beta library was derived from three nested multiplex PCR rounds that employed slightly modified ARM-PCR. Each of the first two PCR rounds ran approximately 10 cycles with TRBV1-TRBV30 forward and C-beta reverse primers. TCRdb used MiXCR to reprocess the multiplex PCR reads, holding one entry per CDR3 protein. The sample lists about 200,000 distinct CDR3 sequences, 65% occurring once. Blood RNA was derived from unsorted whole blood, and germline DNA was extracted too. The sequenced material came from peripheral blood. The receptors shown here come from a woman in her sixties or seventies with primary liver carcinoma and hepatitis B virus infection.

With respect to this clonotype: This sequence may be a read error, since a much larger clone differs from it by one base. The CDR3 DNA reads TGTGCCGGCAGCGCTCGGATAGGCGAGCAGTACTTC. This translates into CAGSARIGEQYF. The gene calls are TRBV7-8 and TRBJ2-7, with unresolved D. CDR3 length: 12 amino acids. CDR1 and CDR2 (germline): SGHVS, FQNEAQ.

A remark on this clonotype: Because the CDR3 is missing its conserved closing phenylalanine or tryptophan, this is likely a read error. The V call is TRBV11-2, the J call TRBJ2-7; 11 positions match TRBD2. This CDR3 region has 14 residues. The V gene's germline CDR1 is SGHAT and CDR2 FQNNGV. CDR3 coding DNA: TGTGACAGCAGCAGGCTAGCGGGGGGCTCGGAGCAGTACCTC. It codes for CDSSRLAGGSEQYL.

Turning to this clonotype: This may be a read error: a much more frequent sequence differs by one nucleotide. The chain uses TRBV6-5 and TRBJ2-1, with D possibly called TRBD1 or TRBD2 (6 bases each). Germline-derived CDR1 and CDR2 are MNHEY and SVGAGI. The V and J ends lost 0 bases and 7 bases respectively, with 16 bases between them. CDR3 length: 16 amino acids. This CDR3 is CASSYSRAVGGNEQFF. DNA of the CDR3: TGTGCCAGCAGTTACTCTCGAGCGGTAGGGGGGAATGAGCAGTTCTTC.

As concerns this clonotype: As the CDR3 is not closed by the conserved phenylalanine or tryptophan, this likely results from a read error. V usage is TRBV6-5 and J usage is TRBJ2-3, with TRBD2 matching 14 bases. J was trimmed by 6 bases and V by 4 bases; bases with no gene match: 6. The CDR3 totals 16 residues. Germline CDR1 and CDR2: MNHEY and SVGAGI. The CDR3 spells CASSSRLAGGRDTQYL. The CDR3 bases are TGTGCCAGCAGTTCTCGACTAGCGGGAGGGCGGGATACGCAGTATTTG.

This clonotype was seen a few times. The rearrangement joins TRBV6-1 to TRBJ2-3; D gene ambiguous. V dropped 5 bases and J dropped 1 base, with 13 bases sitting between them. CDR3 length equals 15 residues. Germline values: CDR1 MNHNS, CDR2 SASEGT. DNA of the CDR3: TGTGCCAGCAGTTCCCTAGGTTTAGGCACAGATACGCAGTATTTT. Translation gives CASSSLGLGTDTQYF.

This clonotype showed up just a few times. The J gene is TRBJ1-1, the V gene TRBV12-3 or TRBV12-4; D remains unclear. The CDR3 spans 15 residues. Between the trimmed V and J ends, which lost 4 bases and 1 base, there was a span of 13 bases. CDR3 coding DNA: TGTGCCAGCAGTTCCCCTCAGGTGAGGAACACTGAAGCTTTCTTT. It is translated as CASSSPQVRNTEAFF.

On this clonotype: A clone one base away is much larger, so this may be a read error. The chain links TRBV6-5 to TRBJ2-2; 9 nucleotides agree with TRBD1. The V gene's germline CDR1 is MNHEY and CDR2 SVGAGI. CDR3 length: 15 residues. CDR3 region: CASRRDRVNTGGLFF. CDR3 sequence (DNA): TGTGCCAGCAGGAGGGACAGGGTGAACACCGGGGGGCTGTTTTTT.

Turning to this clonotype: This may stem from a read error, because a much larger clone lies one nucleotide away. The chain couples TRBV6-1 to TRBJ2-5; 10 bases line up with TRBD1. Unmatched junction bases numbered 12, after V lost 10 bases and J lost 7 bases. The germline CDR1 and CDR2 sequences are MNHNS and SASEGT. The CDR3 extends over 14 amino acids. In DNA, the CDR3 is TGTGCCACCACGACAGGGGGCTTATGGGGGACCCAGTACTTC. This gives the protein CATTTGGLWGTQYF.

To note about this clonotype: Its ends do not fully match the called genes, so a read error is possible. V and J are TRBV6-6 and TRBJ2-7; D may be TRBD2 (7 bases). This CDR3 is built from 12 residues. Germline V lookup: CDR1 MNHNY, CDR2 SVGAGI (reference sequence). CDR3 nucleotide sequence: TGTGTCAGCAGTACAGGGACTACGGGGCAGTACTTC. This encodes CVSSTGTTGQYF.

V and J are TRBV11-1 and TRBJ2-2; D is ambiguous. This CDR3 has 15 amino acids. With 1 base removed from V and 12 bases from J, the gap between germline ends came to 18 bases. Germline V gene lookup returns CDR1 SGHAT and CDR2 FQDESV (reference sequence). The CDR3 protein is CASSLGGSLTWKLFF. For the CDR3, the DNA is TGTGCCAGCAGCTTAGGGGGAAGTCTTACCTGGAAGCTGTTTTTT.

The chain couples TRBV5-6 to TRBJ1-5; maybe TRBD1 (6 bases). Germline lookup yields CDR1 SGHDT and CDR2 YYEEEE. The CDR3 extends over 15 amino acids. Trimming shortened V by 1 base and J by 7 bases, and 15 bases separated the two germline ends. CDR3 protein: CASSLYQGSGQPQHF. The CDR3, as DNA: TGTGCCAGCAGCTTGTATCAGGGGTCAGGCCAGCCCCAGCATTTT.

V usage is TRBV7-9 and J usage is TRBJ1-2; the match to TRBD1 covers 10 bases. The CDR3 contains 16 residues. V was pared by 5 bases and J by 3 bases, with 9 bases of the junction left unmatched. The germline V gene has CDR1 SEHNR and CDR2 FQNEAQ (reference sequence). This chain's CDR3 is CASSSPGTGVYYGYTF. The CDR3 bases are TGTGCCAGCAGCAGTCCCGGGACAGGGGTTTACTATGGCTACACCTTC.

Only a few counts were recorded for this clonotype. The junction shows a germline mismatch at one end, possibly a read error. This sequence joins TRBV29-1 and TRBJ1-1; D call uncertain. Looked up from germline, CDR1 is SQVTM and CDR2 is ANQGSEA. The CDR3 is 13 residues long. Written as DNA, the CDR3 is TGCAGCGCTCAGAGCCAGAAGAACACTGAAGCTTACTTT. Translated: CSAQSQKNTEAYF.